This T cell receptor (beta chain) appears in the sequencing data of a study of T cells expressing NK-cell markers. Overall study context: Out of eight donors sequenced, seven tested HCMV-seropositive and the remaining one seronegative.

The CDR3 spans 12 residues. The germline CDR1 and CDR2 sequences are LNHDA and SQIVND (reference sequence). For TCR beta, cDNA was produced by 5'RACE template switching with UMIs. One entry per CDR3 protein, without DNA, is what TCRdb gives after re-calling the 5' RACE reads. This sample's table has 350,000 to 500,000 distinct CDR3 sequences. The chain joins TRBV19 to TRBJ2-3; TCRdb designates TRBD2, a call that cannot be tested without DNA. This sequence originates from a woman aged 18 to 75 in good health. Sequencing was done on a sample of blood T cells: a sorted CD56 or NKG2C T cell subset, CD4+ or CD8+ T cells, or bulk PBMC T cells (not recorded which). CDR3: CASSGGSLPQYF.